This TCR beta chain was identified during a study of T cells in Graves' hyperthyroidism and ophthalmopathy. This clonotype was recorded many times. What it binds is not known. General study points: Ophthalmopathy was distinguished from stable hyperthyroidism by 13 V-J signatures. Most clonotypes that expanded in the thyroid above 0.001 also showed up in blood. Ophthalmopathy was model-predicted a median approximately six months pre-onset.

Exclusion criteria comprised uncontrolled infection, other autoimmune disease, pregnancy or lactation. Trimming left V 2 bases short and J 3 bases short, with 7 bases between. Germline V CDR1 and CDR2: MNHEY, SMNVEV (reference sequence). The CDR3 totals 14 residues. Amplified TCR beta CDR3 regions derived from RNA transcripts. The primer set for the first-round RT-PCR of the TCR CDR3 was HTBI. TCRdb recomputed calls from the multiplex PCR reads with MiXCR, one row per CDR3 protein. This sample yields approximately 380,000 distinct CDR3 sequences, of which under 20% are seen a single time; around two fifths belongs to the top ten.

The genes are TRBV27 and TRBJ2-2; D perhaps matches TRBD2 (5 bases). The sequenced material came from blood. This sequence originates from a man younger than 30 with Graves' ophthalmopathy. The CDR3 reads CASSLTEDTGELFF. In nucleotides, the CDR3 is TGTGCCAGCAGTTTAACGGAGGACACCGGGGAGCTGTTTTTT.